The present T cell receptor beta chain was sequenced within a study of early T cells in non-severe SARS-CoV-2 infection. Study in general: RNA in bulk from unsorted whole blood was sequenced, and chains were unpaired.

There are 12 residues in the CDR3. The germline V and J ends were trimmed by 2 bases and 1 base, with 2 bases remaining between them. The germline V gene encodes CDR1 SNHLY and CDR2 FYNNEI. Overall study results and limits: Anti-spike CD8 specificities were favored by VDJdb matching, whose results missed private and CD4 specificities.

Individual cDNA molecules were tagged with unique molecular identifiers. TCRdb independently ran MiXCR on the 5' RACE reads; one entry per CDR3 protein. The sample shows 70,000 or so distinct CDR3 sequences, about an eighth of them seen only once. This clonotype was recorded at least ten times. Its cognate antigen is unknown. This rearrangement joins TRBV2 to TRBJ2-5; D uncertain. Sequencing was done on a sample of whole blood. This clonotype was obtained from an adult who was a healthcare worker with PCR-confirmed SARS-CoV-2 infection or an uninfected control (not recorded which). The CDR3 region is CASSELQETQYF. The CDR3 coding sequence is TGTGCCAGCAGTGAACTCCAAGAGACCCAGTACTTC.